A single sample gave rise to the 15 T cell receptor beta chains below, sequenced in a study of T cell responses to AZD1222 COVID-19 vaccine. The protocol was immunoSEQ multiplex PCR, while the TCRdb copy is restricted to in-frame clones and leaves out a portion. Of about 140,000 clones listed, approximately 90% are singletons. This sample comprised peripheral blood, obtained 28 days after the second AZD1222 dose. The receptors shown here come from an adult who received the AZD1222 COVID-19 vaccine.

The sample holds one count of this clone. The chain is built from TRBV11-2 and TRBJ2-5, with TRBD1 as a possible D gene (6 bases). V dropped 5 bases and J dropped 2 bases, with 12 bases sitting between them. Germline CDR1 is SGHAT and CDR2 is FQNNGV. This CDR3 spans 14 amino acids. The CDR3 nucleotides read TGTGCCAGCAGCCACACTGACAGGCAAGAGACCCAGTACTTC. Protein sequence: CASSHTDRQETQYF.

V is TRBV15 and J is TRBJ1-4; D call uncertain. This CDR3 region has 13 residues. V was shortened by 5 bases and J by 7 bases, with 11 bases between the two germline ends. Per the germline V gene, CDR1 is LNHNV and CDR2 is YYDKDF (reference sequence). The CDR3 nucleotides read TGTGCCACCAGCCCCTACGGGAGTGAAAAACTGTTTTTT. Translating gives CATSPYGSEKLFF.

J is TRBJ1-5 and V is TRBV6-2 or TRBV6-3; possible D gene TRBD1, 6 bases. The CDR3 covers 15 residues. The germline V gene has CDR1 MNHEY and CDR2 SVGEGT. The germline V and J ends were trimmed by 4 bases and 6 bases, with 16 bases remaining between them. The CDR3 reads CASSSGAGLSQPQHF. CDR3 DNA: TGTGCCAGCAGTTCGGGGGCAGGGCTGTCTCAGCCCCAGCATTTT.

The chain has TRBV5-6 and TRBJ1-1; D is ambiguous. The germline V gene encodes CDR1 SGHDT and CDR2 YYEEEE. V was pared by 2 bases and J by 3 bases, with 5 bases between. This CDR3 has 12 residues. The CDR3 DNA reads TGTGCCAGCAGCTTCAGTTACACTGAAGCTTTCTTT. Its translation: CASSFSYTEAFF.

This chain connects TRBV3-1 (or the pseudogene TRBV3-2) to TRBJ1-2; possibly TRBD1 for D (5 bases). The V and J ends lost 1 base and 0 bases respectively, with 9 bases between them. CDR1 and CDR2 (germline): LGHDT, YNNKEL (reference sequence). This CDR3 is built from 15 residues. The CDR3 spells CASSQVTTANYGYTF. In DNA, the CDR3 is TGTGCCAGCAGCCAAGTCACGACAGCTAACTATGGCTACACCTTC.

This chain uses TRBV11-1 with TRBJ1-1; possible D gene TRBD1, 5 bases. The CDR3 has 14 amino acids. Germline assignment: CDR1 SGHAT and CDR2 FQDESV (reference sequence). Trimming stripped 5 bases from V and 0 bases from J, with 10 bases between. CDR3 sequence: CASSRGAMNTEAFF. In nucleotides, the CDR3 is TGTGCCAGCAGCCGCGGGGCGATGAACACTGAAGCTTTCTTT.

V usage is TRBV5-4 and J usage is TRBJ2-7; TRBD2 matches 10 bases. This CDR3 has 14 amino acids. Per germline, CDR1 SGHNT and CDR2 YYREEE (reference sequence). The V and J ends lost 4 bases and 6 bases, in that order; junction bases with no gene match: 7. CDR3 region: CASSPAGGPPEQYF. CDR3 nucleotides: TGTGCCAGCAGCCCAGCGGGAGGGCCGCCCGAGCAGTACTTC.

The genes are TRBV7-9 and TRBJ2-7, with D unresolved. The V and J ends lost 5 bases and 4 bases respectively, with 9 bases between them. Germline V lookup: CDR1 SEHNR, CDR2 FQNEAQ (reference sequence). The CDR3 consists of 12 residues. CDR3 residues: CASSPPGYEQYF. In DNA form, the CDR3 reads TGTGCCAGCAGCCCACCGGGTTACGAGCAGTACTTC.

The chain carries TRBV18 and TRBJ1-5, with D maybe TRBD1 (5 bases). CDR3 length equals 13 residues. V was pared by 2 bases and J by 6 bases, with 8 bases between. From germline, CDR1 is KGHSH and CDR2 LQKENI. DNA of the CDR3: TGTGCCAGCTCACCAGGGGGGGGTCAGCCCCAGCATTTT. This codes for CASSPGGGQPQHF.

The rearrangement links TRBV7-9 to TRBJ2-7; 8 bases match TRBD1. J gave up 2 bases and V 5 bases, and 5 bases lay outside the gene matches. The CDR3 contains 14 residues. In germline, CDR1 is SEHNR, CDR2 FQNEAQ (reference sequence). This chain's CDR3 is CASSRQGFPYEQYF. As DNA, the CDR3 is TGTGCCAGCAGCCGACAGGGGTTCCCCTACGAGCAGTACTTC.

The chain recombines TRBV7-9 with TRBJ2-3; D uncertain. The CDR3 runs to 14 residues. Trimming removed 0 bases from V and 2 bases from J, with 6 bases in between. The germline V gene encodes CDR1 SEHNR and CDR2 FQNEAQ (reference sequence). This CDR3 is CASSLATVTDTQYF. The CDR3, as DNA: TGTGCCAGCAGCTTAGCAACGGTCACAGATACGCAGTATTTT. Together with reference TRBV7-9 and TRBJ2-3, the CDR3 gives the full variable domain: DTGVSQNPRHKITKRGQNVTFRCDPISEHNRLYWYRQTLGQGPEFLTYFQNEAQLEKSRLLSDRFSAERPKGSFSTLEIQRTEQGDSAMYLCASSLATVTDTQYFGPGTRLTVL.

The chain carries TRBV7-8 and TRBJ1-4; no reliable D call. Germline values: CDR1 SGHVS, CDR2 FQNEAQ. The CDR3 extends over 15 amino acids. V lost 5 bases and J 4 bases, leaving 14 bases between the germline ends. CDR3 DNA: TGTGCCAGCAGCCCCCTCCGGTTGTATAATGAAAAACTGTTTTTT. Protein sequence: CASSPLRLYNEKLFF.

This chain joins TRBV19 and TRBJ2-6; unclear D gene. Trimming took off 6 bases at V and 0 bases at J, with 3 bases between the two ends. This CDR3 is 13 amino acids long. CDR1 is LNHDA, CDR2 SQIVND, per germline (reference sequence). The CDR3, as DNA: TGTGCCAGTAGAAACTCTGGGGCCAACGTCCTGACTTTC. Translation: CASRNSGANVLTF.

The chain recombines TRBV27 with TRBJ1-2, with D maybe TRBD1 (6 bases). The CDR3 has 15 residues. Germline V gene data show CDR1 as MNHEY and CDR2 as SMNVEV (reference sequence). Trimming stripped 3 bases from V and 3 bases from J, with 14 bases between. The CDR3 loop is CASSLIGGPHYGYTF. DNA of the CDR3: TGTGCCAGCAGTTTGATCGGGGGGCCGCACTATGGCTACACCTTC.

The genes are TRBV7-8 and TRBJ2-1; maybe TRBD1 (6 bases). Germline V gene sequence: CDR1 SGHVS, CDR2 FQNEAQ. The CDR3 is 12 residues long. V was clipped by 5 bases and J by 8 bases, with 10 bases between them. This CDR3 is CASSLGHHEQFF. Written as DNA, the CDR3 is TGTGCCAGCAGCCTGGGACACCATGAGCAGTTCTTC.